This T cell receptor (beta chain) was sequenced for a study of T cells in Graves' hyperthyroidism and ophthalmopathy (dated 2019 in TCRdb). Describing the broader study: Peripheral blood was sampled at the time of initial diagnosis, prior to any treatment. To identify TCR V-J signatures that set the groups apart, the researchers used a discovery cohort of 100 or so patients, made up of some 41 with Graves' ophthalmopathy and some 56 with stable Graves' hyperthyroidism. Prospective prediction of ophthalmopathy was tested in an independent validation cohort of some 20 hyperthyroidism patients and approximately 17 patients who later progressed to ophthalmopathy. For training and testing, the roughly 100 patients in the discovery cohort were randomly divided in a 7:3 ratio. In addition, the study compared T-cell repertoires in thyroid tissue and in blood from five or six Graves' hyperthyroidism patients. Following sampling, methimazole starting at 30 mg daily was given to hyperthyroidism patients, and high-dose intravenous methylprednisolone was given to ophthalmopathy patients. According to the paper, TCR Vbeta CDR3 sequencing was carried out on about 140 peripheral blood samples, which came from fewer than 50 ophthalmopathy, around 75 hyperthyroidism and around 17 progressor patients.

CDR1 and CDR2, per the germline V gene (reference sequence), are DFQATT and SNEGSKA. Reading from cysteine to phenylalanine, the CDR3 counts 12 amino acids. Kept here is only the CDR3 DNA, which spans 36 bases and is read in frame from base 1. Cut back by 5 bases and 0 bases, the V and J ends lie 7 bases apart. Overall results and qualifications from the work: Most expanded thyroid clonotypes (frequency above 0.001) were also found in blood, which suggests that blood repertoires may mirror thyroid immune responses. During validation, the model predicted progression to ophthalmopathy a median of around 6 months ahead of onset, with almost 71% sensitivity and about 75% specificity. A 13 V-J signature model separated ophthalmopathy from stable hyperthyroidism, with approximately 87% sensitivity and just under 84% specificity in cross-validation and 80%/75% in testing. Sample size was not statistically predetermined, and blinding of investigators to group allocation was not performed.

Amplification of TCR beta CDR3 regions was carried out from RNA transcripts. For the first round of RT-PCR on the TCR CDR3, the HTBI primer set was used together with the Qiagen OneStep RT-PCR kit. The libraries were constructed in a second round of multiplex PCR and then size-selected and purified. Sequencing of the libraries was done on an Illumina HiSeq2000 using paired-end 100 bp reads. The paper's processing steps were these. SOAPnuke was used to process the raw data, removing reads that contained adapters or uncalled bases, had a mean Phred below 15, or lacked an exact match to the constant primer or identifier. High-quality paired reads were merged using COPE v1.2.5, and each unique nucleotide sequence was defined as a clonotype. MiTCR v1.1 was used to align clonotypes to the IMGT TRBV, TRBD and TRBJ reference segments. Only V-J combinations with frequency above 0.0001, covering 99% to 99.2% of repertoires, were analysed. The TCS score was defined as F50 (clonal expansion) divided by E x V (chaos), with BLOSUM62-based TCRdist calculated between CDR3 peptides within each V-J. Welch's t-statistics and random forest reduced approximately 520 V-J features to fewer than 15, which were used in a naive Bayes classifier (R e1071). The raw public data were reprocessed by TCRdb itself: fastp quality trimming at Q25, MiXCR clonotype calling, in-frame beta chains only. A single entry per CDR3 protein holds the most common genes and DNA from its merged rows. TCRdb assigned the V and J calls; the authors' analysis was not used. Across this sample there are about 510,000 distinct CDR3 sequences, with less than 15% seen only once. The top ten clones comprise approximately 15% of the sample.

This clonotype was recorded many times. No cognate antigen has been identified for it. The record has no base qualities; no much larger clone is one base away. A patient counted as having stable Graves' hyperthyroidism if no progression to ophthalmopathy occurred over 18 months of follow-up. Hyperthyroidism patients were newly diagnosed, had a disease duration of under 2 months, and were aged 18 to 65 years. Patients with uncontrolled infections, other autoimmune diseases, pregnancy or lactation were excluded. Clinical symptoms, serum thyroxine and TRAb, thyroid ultrasound, and orbital computed tomography formed the basis for the diagnoses. PBMCs were isolated from about 9.1 ml of fresh peripheral blood by Ficoll-Paque density gradient centrifugation. Trizol reagent was used to extract total RNA, and RNA quality was then checked on an Agilent 2100 Bioanalyzer.

Recombination joined TRBV20-1 with TRBJ1-1, with TRBD1 as a weak D call on 5 bases. Material: blood. This receptor was obtained from a woman in her forties with Graves' hyperthyroidism. In nucleotides, the sequence is TGCAGTGCTGACAGAATGAACACTGAAGCTTTCTTT. The encoded protein is CSADRMNTEAFF.